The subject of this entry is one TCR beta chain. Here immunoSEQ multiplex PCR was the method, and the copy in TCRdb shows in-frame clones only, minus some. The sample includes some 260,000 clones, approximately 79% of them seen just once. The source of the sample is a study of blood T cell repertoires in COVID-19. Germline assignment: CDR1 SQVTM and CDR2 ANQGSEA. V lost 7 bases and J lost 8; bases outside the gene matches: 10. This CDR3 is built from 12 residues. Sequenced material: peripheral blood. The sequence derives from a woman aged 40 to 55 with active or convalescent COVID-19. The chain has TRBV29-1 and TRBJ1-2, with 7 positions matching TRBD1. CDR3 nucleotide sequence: TGCAGCGCCGCATTACAGGGGAGGGGCTACACCTTC. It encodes CSAALQGRGYTF.